Sequencing of this T cell receptor (beta chain) was carried out in a study of blood T cell repertoires in COVID-19. The authors' processing: Estimation of nucleated cell counts relied on the amplification of reference gene primers. The repertoire was sequenced with immunoSEQ multiplex PCR; TCRdb's copy has only in-frame clones and lacks some. V, J and clone size are those of that table, while D and trimming were read from the DNA. This table has about 110,000 clones, around 89% appearing once. This CDR3 contains 14 residues. The V gene lost 2 bases and the J gene lost 3 bases, with 8 bases spanning the gap. Looked up from germline, CDR1 is SGHRS and CDR2 is YFSETQ.

Material for sequencing was peripheral blood. The sequence derives from a man aged 50-59 years with active or convalescent COVID-19. V gene TRBV5-1 combines with J gene TRBJ2-2; D is undetermined. CDR3 sequence (DNA): TGCGCCAGCAGCTTCGGGTTAGACACCGGGGAGCTGTTTTTT. Residues: CASSFGLDTGELFF. The complete variable domain, with remaining parts taken from reference TRBV5-1 and TRBJ2-2, reads KAGVTQTPRYLIKTRGQQVTLSCSPISGHRSVSWYQQTPGQGLQFLFEYFSETQRNKGNFPGRFSGRQFSNSRSEMNVSTLELGDSALYLCASSFGLDTGELFFGEGSRLTVL.